Detailed here is one TCR beta chain. The sample is drawn from a study of shared clonotypes between healthy human individuals. Trimming removed 4 bases from V and 4 bases from J; junction bases left unmatched: 9. The CDR3 sequence is 16 residues long. Per the germline V gene, CDR1 is MGHRA and CDR2 is YSYEKL. Sequenced by immunoSEQ multiplex PCR; TCRdb stores in-frame clones only, minus some. The repertoire consists of 2,500,000 or so clones, with under 95% occurring once and the leading ten covering 0.3% to 0.4%. The specimen was naive CD4+ T cells from PBMCs. Described subset: CD45RA+ positively selected. The sequence was obtained from a man aged 18 to 29 in good health. Some clones in this sample may be carry-over from other donors' samples. The chain joins TRBV4-1 to TRBJ2-1; 8 bases agree with TRBD2. The CDR3 loop is CASSPPVAGRYNEQFF. As DNA, the CDR3 is TGCGCCAGCAGCCCACCTGTAGCGGGACGTTACAATGAGCAGTTCTTC.